This TCR beta chain is from a study of cytomegalovirus exposure and HLA in healthy donors. General observations from the study: A few V segments could not be told apart, such as TRBV6-2 and TRBV6-3, and were left out.

60 Vbeta and 13 Jbeta primers were used in PCR. Sequencing used immunoSEQ multiplex PCR; TCRdb keeps in-frame clones, though not all of them. Of over 100,000 clones detected, 80% to 90% appear once; the ten largest clones hold about 5%. This CDR3 spans 16 amino acids. Per the germline V gene, CDR1 is LNHDA and CDR2 is SQIVND (reference sequence). The V and J ends lost 5 bases and 2 bases, in that order; junction bases with no gene match: 4. As regards this clone: Its antigen is still unknown.

The sample consisted of PBMCs. The gene calls are TRBV19 and TRBJ2-3, with 13 bases lining up with TRBD2. This receptor was taken from a woman in her 30s in good health and CMV-seronegative. The CDR3 region is CASSFGTSGTTDTQYF. CDR3 bases: TGTGCCAGTAGTTTCGGGACTAGCGGGACCACAGATACGCAGTATTTT.